This T cell receptor (beta chain) derives from a study of radiotherapy plus CTLA-4 blockade in lung cancer. Repertoires were generated with immunoSEQ multiplex PCR, while TCRdb's copy carries only in-frame clones and drops some. The table lists tens of thousands of clones, approximately 86% of them singletons, with around 0.87% in the top ten. Germline lookup yields CDR1 SNHLY and CDR2 FYNNEI. The germline V and J ends were trimmed by 7 bases and 2 bases, with 20 bases remaining between them. This CDR3 is built from 16 residues. The receptor was derived from a human donor with non-small cell lung cancer who had stable disease on radiotherapy plus ipilimumab. The sequencing used peripheral blood, collected from a patient treated with radiotherapy plus ipilimumab. The V call is TRBV2, the J call TRBJ1-1; D is unclear. The CDR3 nucleotides read TGTGCCAGCAACCCAAGGACTGGTTCCAGCAACACTGAAGCTTTCTTT. Residues: CASNPRTGSSNTEAFF.